This TCR beta chain was sequenced in a study of cytomegalovirus exposure and HLA in healthy donors. The CDR3 is 16 residues long. V shed 7 bases and J 2 bases; nucleotides not matched to a gene: 12. CDR1 and CDR2 from the germline V gene are SGHTS and YDEGEE. Healthy individuals who donated bone marrow served as the donors. The PCR used 60 Vbeta and 13 Jbeta primers. Only in-frame clones appear in the TCRdb table, and some are missing; sequencing was by immunoSEQ multiplex PCR. In the table there are approximately 200,000 clones, about 80% of which are singletons. The sequence derives from a young man in good health and CMV-seronegative. The V and J genes are TRBV5-8 and TRBJ2-3; 8 bases fit TRBD1. Sequencing was performed on PBMCs. The CDR3 is CASSNPGQANTDTQYF. CDR3 DNA: TGTGCCAGCTCTAACCCGGGACAGGCGAACACAGATACGCAGTATTTT.